These 20 T cell receptor beta chains were all obtained from the same sample, sequenced in a study of identical twins (dated by TCRdb to the mid-2010s). To prepare the library, 5' RACE was applied. TCRdb names Illumina HiSeq 2000 as the instrument used. Starting from the raw public reads, TCRdb applied fastp trimming at Q25, assembled clones with MiXCR and retained in-frame beta chains. Entries are consolidated by CDR3 protein sequence, retaining the most common genes and DNA. The sample table records around 250,000 distinct CDR3 sequences; roughly 7% of these occur just once. Roughly 3.9% of the sample is taken by the ten largest. These data also formed part of another study, on yellow fever vaccine responses in identical twins.

Sequenced material: memory (CD45RO+) T cells sorted from blood. This specimen's cell subset or site label, interpreted: CD45RO+ enriched T cells. These receptors all stem from a woman between 18 and 29 years old in good health.

This clonotype turned up a few times. This rearrangement joins TRBV5-5 to TRBJ1-5; D is possibly TRBD1 (5 bases). V lost 0 bases, J lost 5 bases, and 12 bases lay in between. This CDR3 comprises 15 residues. CDR1 SGHKS and CDR2 YYEKEE come from the germline V gene (reference sequence). This CDR3 reads CASSLAWGGDQPQHF. The DNA of the CDR3 is TGTGCCAGCAGCTTGGCCTGGGGGGGGGATCAGCCCCAGCATTTT.

The rearrangement joins TRBV18 to TRBJ2-7; 12 bases are a match to TRBD2. The germline gives CDR1 KGHSH, CDR2 LQKENI. The CDR3 sequence is 14 residues long. Trimming at V came to 4 bases and at J to 6 bases, leaving 4 bases not matched to a gene. The CDR3 DNA follows: TGTGCCAGCTCACGACTAGCGGGAGTTTCCGAGCAGTACTTC. It translates to CASSRLAGVSEQYF.

A few counts support this clonotype. This chain uses TRBV29-1 with TRBJ2-3; D possibly uses TRBD1 or TRBD2 (5 bases each). The V end was cut by 4 bases, the J end by 3 bases, with 14 bases between. The germline V gene encodes CDR1 SQVTM and CDR2 ANQGSEA. This CDR3 has 14 residues. CDR3: CSVVIAGTTDTQYF. As DNA, the CDR3 is TGCAGCGTTGTTATTGCAGGGACGACAGATACGCAGTATTTT.

The chain couples TRBV5-6 to TRBJ1-1; D possibly corresponds to TRBD1 (6 bases). The length of the CDR3 is 16 residues. The V gene's germline CDR1 is SGHDT and CDR2 YYEEEE. V shed 4 bases and J shed 2 bases, with 18 bases lying between them. The CDR3 protein is CASSTQGWALNTEAFF. CDR3 nucleotide sequence: TGTGCCAGCAGCACACAGGGCTGGGCTCTAAACACTGAAGCTTTCTTT.

This clonotype was seen repeatedly, ten times or more. The J gene is TRBJ1-6, the V gene TRBV20-1, with 7 bases lining up with TRBD1. The CDR3 runs 14 residues. Losses at the gene ends were 6 bases for V and 6 bases for J; bases not matched to a gene: 8. In germline, CDR1 is DFQATT, CDR2 SNEGSKA (reference sequence). CDR3 loop: CSARGGAGNSPLHF. CDR3 nucleotide sequence: TGCAGTGCCAGGGGGGGGGCCGGTAATTCACCCCTCCACTTT.

The chain couples TRBV12-3 or TRBV12-4 to TRBJ1-1; 7 bases align to TRBD1. Germline trimming cut 6 bases from V and 1 base from J; bases unmatched to any gene: 11. There are 16 residues in the CDR3. CDR3 protein: CASSPTRGSANTEAFF. DNA for the CDR3: TGTGCCAGCAGCCCGACCAGGGGGAGTGCGAACACTGAAGCTTTCTTT.

This clonotype was observed at least ten times. This rearrangement joins TRBV20-1 to TRBJ2-6; 10 bases agree with TRBD2. Trimming cost V 3 bases and J 1 base; bases outside gene matches: 9. Germline V gene sequence: CDR1 DFQATT, CDR2 SNEGSKA (reference sequence). CDR3 size: 18 residues. As DNA, the CDR3 is TGCAGTGCTAGCCCCTTAGCGGGGGGCAGTTCTGGGGCCAACGTCCTGACTTTC. Translating it yields CSASPLAGGSSGANVLTF.

This clonotype was seen a few times. The rearrangement links TRBV3-1 to TRBJ1-4, with 8 bases matching TRBD1. V lost 0 bases, J lost 8 bases, and 5 bases stayed unmatched. Germline lookup yields CDR1 LGHDT and CDR2 YNNKEL (reference sequence). This CDR3 region has 15 residues. CDR3 coding DNA: TGTGCCAGCAGCCAAGACGGACAGGGCACAGAAAAACTGTTTTTT. This gives the protein CASSQDGQGTEKLFF.

This clonotype was observed a handful of times. The chain carries TRBV5-1 and TRBJ2-3; TRBD2 agrees at 10 bases. V lost 5 bases and J lost 2; bases outside the gene matches: 5. The CDR3 has 15 residues. CDR1 is SGHRS, CDR2 YFSETQ, per germline. CDR3 region: CASRRTSGYTDTQYF. The CDR3 DNA reads as TGCGCCAGCAGGCGGACTAGCGGATACACAGATACGCAGTATTTT.

This clonotype turned up a few times. The chain carries TRBV7-8 and TRBJ2-1, with TRBD1 matching 7 bases. The CDR3 contains 14 residues. V trimming: 5 bases; J trimming: 9 bases; junction bases outside the gene matches: 10. Per germline, CDR1 SGHVS and CDR2 FQNEAQ. CDR3 region: CASSPRQGRGEQFF. CDR3 in DNA: TGTGCCAGCAGCCCGAGACAGGGACGTGGTGAGCAGTTCTTC.

This clonotype has just a few counts. The chain uses TRBV11-3 and TRBJ2-1, with D possibly being TRBD2 (6 bases). CDR1 SGHNT and CDR2 YENEEA come from the germline V gene. Trimming removed 4 bases from V and 12 bases from J, with 13 bases in between. There are 12 residues in the CDR3. CDR3 bases: TGTGCCAGCAGCTCCTCGGGACTGCGGCAGTTCTTC. Encoded protein: CASSSSGLRQFF.

Ten or more counts support this clonotype. The chain carries TRBV20-1 and TRBJ2-7; D is ambiguous. Germline loops: CDR1 DFQATT, CDR2 SNEGSKA (reference sequence). Deletions cut 6 bases from V and 5 bases from J, with 20 bases between. CDR3 size: 14 residues. The CDR3 region is CSAGSLGLWDEQYV. The CDR3, as DNA: TGCAGTGCCGGGTCCCTAGGGCTCTGGGACGAGCAGTACGTC.

This clonotype was counted at least ten times. This chain uses TRBV5-1 with TRBJ2-7; TRBD2 matches at 8 bases. From germline, CDR1 is SGHRS and CDR2 YFSETQ. The V segment lost 0 bases and the J segment 7 bases; nucleotides outside the gene matches: 6. The CDR3 is 14 residues long. The DNA of the CDR3 is TGCGCCAGCAGCTTGGAAGCGGGAGTGGGGGAGCAGTACTTC. This sequence encodes CASSLEAGVGEQYF. Full variable domain (rest looked up from reference TRBV5-1 and TRBJ2-7): KAGVTQTPRYLIKTRGQQVTLSCSPISGHRSVSWYQQTPGQGLQFLFEYFSETQRNKGNFPGRFSGRQFSNSRSEMNVSTLELGDSALYLCASSLEAGVGEQYFGPGTRLTVT.

This chain joins TRBV2 and TRBJ2-7; D is ambiguous. CDR1 SNHLY and CDR2 FYNNEI come from the germline V gene. V was shortened by 1 base and J by 4 bases, with 5 bases between the two germline ends. The CDR3 has 12 residues. This chain's CDR3 is CASSEVGYEQYV. Here the CDR3 DNA reads TGTGCCAGCAGTGAAGTCGGTTACGAGCAGTACGTC.

This clonotype was seen many times. The chain carries TRBV5-6 and TRBJ1-3, with D possibly matching TRBD1 (6 bases). The germline gives CDR1 SGHDT, CDR2 YYEEEE. There are 15 residues in the CDR3. V was cut by 3 bases and J by 2 bases, with 12 bases left in between. The CDR3 DNA reads as TGTGCCAGCAGCTGGGGGACAATACCTGGAAACACCATATATTTT. Translating it yields CASSWGTIPGNTIYF.

CDR3 DNA: TGTGCCAGCAGTGAGGAGAGCGGGATAGGCGGCAATGAGCAGTTCTTC. It is translated as CASSEESGIGGNEQFF. V and J are TRBV6-4 and TRBJ2-1, with 7 bases lining up with TRBD2. Germline loops: CDR1 MRHNA, CDR2 SNTAGT. The CDR3 runs to 16 residues. V trimming: 3 bases; J trimming: 6 bases; junction bases outside the gene matches: 11.

This clonotype was seen ten or more times. V gene TRBV5-1 combines with J gene TRBJ1-1; D is uncertain. Trimming stripped 1 base from V and 3 bases from J, with 7 bases between. From germline, CDR1 is SGHRS and CDR2 YFSETQ. This CDR3 is built from 13 residues. For the CDR3, the DNA is TGCGCCAGCAGCTTGTCGAGGGACACTGAAGCTTTCTTT. It translates to CASSLSRDTEAFF.

This clonotype was seen at least ten times. V usage is TRBV7-6 and J usage is TRBJ2-1, with D perhaps matching TRBD1 (7 bases). Looked up from germline, CDR1 is SGHVS and CDR2 is FNYEAQ. The CDR3 loop spans 16 amino acids. The V gene lost 2 bases and the J gene lost 3 bases, with 14 bases spanning the gap. CDR3 DNA sequence: TGTGCCAGCAGCTTACGGGCGGGACAGAACTACAATGAGCAGTTCTTC. Protein: CASSLRAGQNYNEQFF.

This clonotype was seen a handful of times. This chain uses TRBV4-1 with TRBJ2-3; D uncertain. Trimming left V 0 bases short and J 4 bases short, with 8 bases between. The CDR3 extends over 14 amino acids. CDR1 and CDR2 from the germline V gene are MGHRA and YSYEKL. CDR3 sequence (DNA): TGCGCCAGCAGCCAAGATCGGCAATCAGATACGCAGTATTTT. Encoded protein: CASSQDRQSDTQYF.

The V and J genes are TRBV5-1 and TRBJ1-2; D is undetermined. V was trimmed by 7 bases and J by 4 bases, leaving 14 bases between them. CDR1 is SGHRS and CDR2 is YFSETQ in the germline V gene. The CDR3 runs to 13 residues. In DNA form, the CDR3 reads TGCGCCAGCGGATTAGACGGACTCTATGGCTACACCTTC. This sequence encodes CASGLDGLYGYTF.